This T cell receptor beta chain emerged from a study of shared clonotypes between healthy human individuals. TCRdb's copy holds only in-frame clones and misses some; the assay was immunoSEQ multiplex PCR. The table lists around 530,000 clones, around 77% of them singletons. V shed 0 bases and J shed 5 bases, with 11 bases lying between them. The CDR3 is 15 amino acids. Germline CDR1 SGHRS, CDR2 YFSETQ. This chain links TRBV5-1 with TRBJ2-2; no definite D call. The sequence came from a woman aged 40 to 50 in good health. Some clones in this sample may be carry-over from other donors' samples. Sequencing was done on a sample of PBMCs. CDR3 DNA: TGCGCCAGCAGCTTGGGTAGCTGGGGTACCGGGGAGCTGTTTTTT. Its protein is CASSLGSWGTGELFF.